This record concerns one T cell receptor beta chain sequence. The CDR3 is 14 amino acids. V was clipped by 9 bases and J by 4 bases, with 16 bases between them. The V gene's germline CDR1 is KGHDR and CDR2 SFDVKD. This sample stems from a study of CD8+CD57+ T cells in acquired aplastic anemia. CDR3 and TCR beta VDJ profiling relied on genomic DNA as the template. TCRdb recomputed calls from the reads with MiXCR, one row per CDR3 protein. The sample consists of about 290,000 distinct CDR3 sequences, 45% to 65% of them appearing once. By flow cytometry, patients selected for sequencing had shown an expansion of CD8+CD57+ cells.

This clonotype was sampled from a human donor with aplastic anemia. Sequenced: sorted CD4+, CD8+, or CD8+CD57+ T cells (not recorded which) from PBMCs. The chain is built from TRBV24-1 and TRBJ2-3, with D possibly TRBD1 on 6 matching bases. CDR3 DNA: TGTGCCACCCCGACAGGCCCTTGCCCAGATACGCAGTATTTT. The encoded protein is CATPTGPCPDTQYF.